This entry is about one T cell receptor (beta chain). As yet, its antigen is unknown. V gave up 5 bases and J gave up 11 bases; unmatched junction bases: 7. Germline loops: CDR1 SGHTA, CDR2 FQGNSA. The CDR3 runs 13 residues. Method: immunoSEQ multiplex PCR; TCRdb's copy keeps in-frame clones and lacks some. In the table there are about 56,000 clones, 80% to 90% of which are singletons. The source of the sample is a study of T cell responses to AZD1222 COVID-19 vaccine. General study results and limits: Every sample of the repertoires postdated the peak T cell response. Vaccine-related CD4 TCRs covered spike, predominating at 160-218 and 743-854.

The origin of this receptor is an adult in good health. The V and J genes are TRBV7-2 and TRBJ1-4, with 8 positions matching TRBD1. The source was peripheral blood, collected on day 0 of AZD1222 vaccination. CDR3 residues: CASSPGQGLKLFF. The CDR3 nucleotides are TGTGCCAGCAGCCCAGGACAGGGCTTGAAACTGTTTTTT.